The T cell receptor (beta chain) described here comes from a study of T cells after yellow fever vaccination. The germline V gene has CDR1 SGHTA and CDR2 FQGNSA. V lost 0 bases, J lost 0 bases, and 8 bases lay in between. CDR3 length: 16 residues. TCRdb processed the 5' RACE reads anew with MiXCR; each CDR3 protein has one entry. The table shows 450,000 to 600,000 distinct CDR3 sequences, with about 14% occurring only once. The receptor's source is a man aged 30 to 39 who received the YFV17D yellow fever vaccine. The sequencing here drew on PBMCs, taken on the day of the yellow fever booster vaccination. The rearrangement links TRBV7-2 to TRBJ2-2; D is unclear. DNA of the CDR3: TGTGCCAGCAGCTTAGCAGGGCTCGCGAACACCGGGGAGCTGTTTTTT. Its protein is CASSLAGLANTGELFF.